This TCR beta chain originates from a study of cytomegalovirus exposure and HLA in healthy donors. Turning to the study itself: Prior work identified under 130 million unique TCR beta sequences in about 179 million T cells. Study-level findings and limits: Cytomegalovirus-associated TCR beta chains were listed, numbering 150 to 200. An analysis done earlier found most TCR beta V segments productive about 87% or about 30% of the time.

As for this clone: Its antigen is not identified.

Both 60 Vbeta primers and 13 Jbeta primers went into the PCR. TCRdb's copy holds only in-frame clones and misses some; the assay was immunoSEQ multiplex PCR. In the table there are under 200,000 clones, 80% of which are singletons. This TCR came from a young man in good health and CMV-seronegative. Sequencing input: PBMCs.

CDR3 loop: CASSKQGYSNQPQHF. DNA of the CDR3: TGTGCCAGCAGCAAACAGGGATATAGCAATCAGCCCCAGCATTTT. This sequence joins TRBV9 and TRBJ1-5; TRBD1 might be the D (6 bases). Trimming removed 4 bases at V and 0 bases at J, with 11 bases between. The CDR3 consists of 15 residues. The germline CDR1 and CDR2 sequences are SGDLS and YYNGEE.